The TCR beta chain under discussion was sequenced for a study of shared clonotypes between healthy human individuals. The germline CDR1 and CDR2 sequences are MDHEN and SYDVKM. CDR3 length equals 15 residues. V lost 5 bases and J lost 4; bases outside the gene matches: 7. The protocol was immunoSEQ multiplex PCR, while the TCRdb copy is restricted to in-frame clones and leaves out a portion. The table has about 2.4 million clones, more than 85% seen once. Donation came from healthy HIV-negative adults that had no recent acute infections or vaccinations. As to this clone: The antigen remains unidentified.

Study results and limitations: In general, naive subsets displayed greater estimated richness than memory subsets did.

J is TRBJ1-4 and V is TRBV28; 7 positions agree with TRBD1. The sequencing input was naive CD4+ T cells from PBMCs. Subset indicated: CD45RA+ positively selected. This clonotype was sampled from a man aged 18 to 29 in good health. Some clones in this sample may be carry-over from other donors' samples. The CDR3 loop is CASSEQGPRNEKLFF. The CDR3 DNA reads as TGTGCCAGCAGTGAACAGGGGCCCCGTAATGAAAAACTGTTTTTT.